The clone carrying this T cell receptor (beta chain) was found a few times. Original processing notes: Amplified reference gene primers provided the basis for estimating nucleated cell counts. The repertoire was sequenced with immunoSEQ multiplex PCR; TCRdb's copy has only in-frame clones and lacks some. That table furnishes V, J and clone size, whereas the DNA furnished D and trimming. Of a few hundred thousand clones in the sample, 70% to 90% are singletons; the top ten hold 6% to 8%. The Seattle patients joined while their infection was active and were tracked longitudinally afterward. The source of the sample is a study of blood T cell repertoires in COVID-19. This CDR3 contains 15 residues. Germline loops: CDR1 SGHRS, CDR2 YFSETQ. Between the trimmed V and J ends, which lost 1 base and 0 bases, there was a span of 8 bases.

This TCR was sampled from a woman in her fifties or sixties with COVID-19, enrolled during active disease. Sequenced material: peripheral blood. V is TRBV5-1 and J is TRBJ1-3; D is ambiguous. The CDR3 loop reads CASSLLYSSGNTIYF. The CDR3 nucleotides read TGCGCCAGCAGCTTGCTGTACAGCTCTGGAAACACCATATATTTT.